The 16 T cell receptor beta chains reported below all come from one sample, sequenced in a study of early T cells in non-severe SARS-CoV-2 infection. TCRdb processed the 5' RACE reads anew with MiXCR; each CDR3 protein has one entry. Of 98,000 or so distinct CDR3 sequences listed, about 10% are singletons. The sample taken for sequencing was whole blood. These receptors were obtained from an adult who was a healthcare worker with PCR-confirmed SARS-CoV-2 infection or an uninfected control (not recorded which).

This clonotype came up a few times. CDR3 nucleotide sequence: TGTGCCAGTAGTGTCCTAGCGGGGGATTACAATGAGCAGTTCTTC. Its protein is CASSVLAGDYNEQFF. The chain carries TRBV19 and TRBJ2-1; 10 bases match TRBD2. The CDR3 consists of 15 residues. Germline V gives CDR1 LNHDA, CDR2 SQIVND (reference sequence). The V gene end was trimmed by 5 bases and the J gene end by 4 bases; junction bases not matched to a gene: 5. Combining the CDR3 with reference TRBV19 and TRBJ2-1 gives the whole variable domain DGGITQSPKYLFRKEGQNVTLSCEQNLNHDAMYWYRQDPGQGLRLIYYSQIVNDFQKGDIAEGYSVSREKKESFPLTVTSAQKNPTAFYLCASSVLAGDYNEQFFGPGTRLTVL.

This chain uses TRBV29-1 with TRBJ2-1; 8 bases are shared with TRBD1. This CDR3 spans 15 amino acids. CDR1 SQVTM and CDR2 ANQGSEA come from the germline V gene. The trim removed 1 base at V and 3 bases at J, leaving 5 bases unmatched. CDR3 DNA sequence: TGCAGCGTTGAAGGACCCGGACAGGGCTACAATGAGCAGTTCTTC. Translating it yields CSVEGPGQGYNEQFF.

This clonotype has ten or more counts. The chain couples TRBV9 to TRBJ2-7, with D possibly TRBD2 on 6 matching bases. V was shortened by 4 bases and J by 5 bases, with 16 bases between the two germline ends. Germline V lookup: CDR1 SGDLS, CDR2 YYNGEE. This CDR3 spans 14 amino acids. The CDR3 DNA is TGTGCCAGCAGCCCCGGCGGGGCTACTAACGAGCAGTACTTC. It yields the protein CASSPGGATNEQYF. Complete variable domain (other parts from reference TRBV9 and TRBJ2-7): DSGVTQTPKHLITATGQRVTLRCSPRSGDLSVYWYQQSLDQGLQFLIQYYNGEERAKGNILERFSAQQFPDLHSELNLSSLELGDSALYFCASSPGGATNEQYFGPGTRLTVT.

This clonotype was counted only a few times. The rearrangement uses TRBV30 and TRBJ2-7; TRBD1 agrees at 8 bases. The trim removed 2 bases at V and 6 bases at J, leaving 6 bases unmatched. CDR1 and CDR2 (germline): GTSNPN, SVGIG (reference sequence). The CDR3 has 13 amino acids. DNA for the CDR3: TGTGCCTGGAGTTCGACAGGGGTCGGCGAGCAGTACTTC. Encoded protein: CAWSSTGVGEQYF.

The V and J genes are TRBV29-1 and TRBJ2-1; D call uncertain. Germline V gene data show CDR1 as SQVTM and CDR2 as ANQGSEA. The CDR3 sequence is 11 residues long. Trimming left V 0 bases short and J 8 bases short, with 5 bases between. The CDR3, as DNA: TGCAGCGTTGAAGATGGATATGAGCAGTTCTTC. Translation: CSVEDGYEQFF.

This clonotype appeared many times. This CDR3 reads CASSLSLAYNEQFF. DNA for the CDR3: TGTGCCAGCAGCTTATCCCTAGCGTACAATGAGCAGTTCTTC. This chain uses TRBV7-3 with TRBJ2-1; D perhaps matches TRBD2 (6 bases). CDR3 length equals 14 residues. V was pared by 2 bases and J by 4 bases, with 9 bases between. Germline loops: CDR1 SGHTA, CDR2 FQGTGA.

The chain employs TRBV7-9 and TRBJ1-6; no clear D. The V end was cut by 2 bases, the J end by 5 bases, with 7 bases between. The length of the CDR3 is 14 residues. Looked up from germline, CDR1 is SEHNR and CDR2 is FQNEAQ (reference sequence). The CDR3 DNA reads TGTGCCAGCAGCTTATTAGGCGATAATTCACCCCTCCACTTT. Translating gives CASSLLGDNSPLHF.

This clonotype was seen repeatedly, ten times or more. The rearrangement links TRBV12-3 or TRBV12-4 to TRBJ1-1; 8 bases agree with TRBD1. Trimming at V came to 2 bases and at J to 5 bases, leaving 7 bases not matched to a gene. There are 15 residues in the CDR3. CDR3 nucleotides: TGTGCCAGCAGTTTAACTGGACAGGGCACTACTGAAGCTTTCTTT. It specifies CASSLTGQGTTEAFF.

The rearrangement links TRBV2 to TRBJ2-1, with TRBD2 as a possible D gene (6 bases). Trimming left V 5 bases short and J 10 bases short, with 15 bases between. Germline-derived CDR1 and CDR2 are SNHLY and FYNNEI. This CDR3 has 13 amino acids. DNA for the CDR3: TGTGCCAGCAGTCAATCTAGCGAGGGGGAGCAGTTCTTC. Translated: CASSQSSEGEQFF.

This clonotype turned up a few times. The rearrangement links TRBV20-1 to TRBJ2-4; 10 nucleotides align to TRBD2. Germline assignment: CDR1 DFQATT and CDR2 SNEGSKA (reference sequence). The CDR3 sequence is 15 residues long. V was clipped by 3 bases and J by 0 bases; unmatched bases: 2. The CDR3: CSASTSGIAKNIQYF. CDR3 sequence (DNA): TGCAGTGCTAGCACTAGCGGGATAGCCAAAAACATTCAGTACTTC.

This clonotype was counted between two and nine times. The CDR3 DNA reads as TGTGCCATCAGTGCCGGACAGGGGGAGACCCAGTACTTC. Amino acids: CAISAGQGETQYF. The V gene is TRBV10-3, the J gene TRBJ2-5; TRBD1 matches at 9 bases. The CDR3 length is 13 residues. Losses at the gene ends were 4 bases for V and 5 bases for J; bases not matched to a gene: 2. Germline V gene sequence: CDR1 ENHRY, CDR2 SYGVKD.

A few counts support this clonotype. The chain combines TRBV7-9 with TRBJ2-3; 10 bases are a match to TRBD2. Germline V CDR1 and CDR2: SEHNR, FQNEAQ (reference sequence). There are 14 residues in the CDR3. Losses at the gene ends were 7 bases for V and 6 bases for J; bases not matched to a gene: 7. CDR3 protein: CASNPSGGADTQYF. The CDR3 coding sequence is TGTGCCAGCAACCCGAGCGGGGGGGCCGATACGCAGTATTTT.

This clonotype was found many times. This sequence joins TRBV3-1 and TRBJ2-2; TRBD1 agrees at 7 bases. The germline gives CDR1 LGHDT, CDR2 YNNKEL (reference sequence). With V trimmed by 4 bases and J by 5 bases, 7 bases remained unmatched. The CDR3 extends over 15 amino acids. The CDR3 DNA sequence: TGTGCCAGCAGCCTTATAAACAGGGGTACCGGGGAGCTGTTTTTT. Its protein product is CASSLINRGTGELFF.

The chain joins TRBV2 to TRBJ2-1; 7 bases match TRBD2. The CDR3 contains 11 residues. Germline lookup yields CDR1 SNHLY and CDR2 FYNNEI. After removal of 5 bases from V and 9 bases from J, the junction contained 1 base not matched to a gene. The CDR3 sequence: CASSPSGEQFF. The DNA for the CDR3 is TGTGCCAGCAGTCCTAGCGGTGAGCAGTTCTTC.

This clonotype was picked up a small number of times. The chain carries TRBV28 and TRBJ2-4; maybe TRBD1 (5 bases). This CDR3 spans 14 amino acids. CDR1 and CDR2 from the germline V gene are MDHEN and SYDVKM. Trimming stripped 2 bases from V and 4 bases from J, with 9 bases between. The CDR3 is CASSLIQGKNIQYF. The CDR3 nucleotides read TGTGCCAGCAGTTTAATCCAGGGTAAAAACATTCAGTACTTC.

The V call is TRBV11-2, the J call TRBJ2-3, with D tentatively TRBD2 (5 bases). V was shortened by 5 bases and J by 2 bases, with 14 bases between the two germline ends. CDR1 and CDR2 (germline): SGHAT, FQNNGV. CDR3 length: 15 amino acids. The CDR3 coding sequence is TGTGCCAGCAGCCCCGAGCGGAGATACACAGATACGCAGTATTTT. Protein product: CASSPERRYTDTQYF.